This TCR beta chain originates from a study of blood T cell repertoires in COVID-19 (dated by TCRdb to about 2020). Study-wide context: Collaborator samples came from the United States, Italy and Spain and covered acute and convalescent phases of COVID-19. The samples were drawn from two sources: the first 160 participants of the ongoing ImmuneRACE study, and 1,200 or so subjects contributed by 6 global collaborators. The repertoires were made available in a free public database intended to serve as a resource for research on the immune response to SARS-CoV-2. Where HLA class I and class II types were available, the types were taken from metadata supplied by the sample provider, not from assay-based typing. Deeply sampled blood TCRbeta repertoires from subjects exposed to, actively infected with, or recovered from COVID-19 were included in the dataset. The prospective study material was composed of cDNA or gDNA derived from T cells, B-cell-depleted T cells, or PBMCs. Sample metadata almost always included a de-identified subject ID, COVID-19 status, age in years and sex.

Counted from cysteine to phenylalanine, this CDR3 has 14 amino acids. The entry retains the CDR3 DNA only, 42 bases that are in frame from base 1. V ends up 9 bases short and J 3 bases short, with an unmatched junction base count of 7. TCRbeta CDR3 regions were amplified from genomic DNA using the immunoSEQ Assay, a bias-controlled multiplex PCR. Regarding the original processing steps: Nucleated cell counts per sample were estimated from amplification of reference gene primers within the assay. To quantify the absolute abundance of each unique TCRbeta CDR3 rearrangement, sequence reads were collapsed and filtered. For each sample, productive Simpson clonality was calculated by taking the square root of Simpson's diversity index across productive rearrangements. TCRdb retrieved this table from immuneACCESS and kept in-frame rearrangements only. Not all clones are present; in checked studies, unresolved V genes account for under half, and no reason is known for the remainder. The V and J calls and clone size come from that table; D and trimming were worked out from the DNA. For this sample the table gives 140,000 or so clones, of which 75% to 85% were detected only once. The ten largest account for 10% of the sample.

The collaborating institutions used their own protocols to collect whole blood in K2EDTA tubes. Collaborator samples were shipped for TCRbeta analysis as frozen whole blood, isolated PBMCs, or DNA extracted from either sample type. The investigation overall reported the following: The amount of clinical and demographic metadata varied by source and participant and was provided uncurated.

Remarks on this clone: No cognate antigen has been identified for it. No much larger clone is present one base from it, and per-base qualities are unavailable.

The sequence links TRBV5-3 to TRBJ2-1; 9 bases in the junction line up with TRBD2. TRBV5-3 is filed as an ORF, its function uncertain. The TCR originated in a man aged 55 to 70 with active or convalescent COVID-19. The sequenced material came from peripheral blood. The nucleotides are TGTGCCACTGCGACTAGCGGAGACTACAATGAGCAGTTCTTC. It specifies CATATSGDYNEQFF.